These 30 T cell receptor beta chains share one sample of origin, sequenced in a study of blood T cells in healthy people across ages. Combining a sample-barcoded 5' primer with a J-beta primer mix, a second PCR ran for roughly 7 to 12 cycles. Each CDR3 protein gets one entry after TCRdb re-called the 5' RACE reads with MiXCR. The sample shows about 1.7 million distinct CDR3 sequences, roughly 28% of them seen only once. The material sequenced was blood. These receptors came from a woman aged 30 to 39 in good health.

Comments on this clonotype: A clone one base away is much larger, so this may be a read error. The rearrangement joins TRBV6-1 to TRBJ2-7; D is unresolved. The CDR3 has 11 amino acids. Germline CDR1 is MNHNS and CDR2 is SASEGT. The CDR3 region has the DNA TGTGCCAGCATGAGGTCCTACGGGCAGTACTTC. Its translation: CASMRSYGQYF.

This clonotype was recorded at least ten times. V usage is TRBV12-3 or TRBV12-4 and J usage is TRBJ2-5; the D gene could be TRBD1 or TRBD2 (5 bases each). The CDR3 loop spans 13 amino acids. Trimming left V 7 bases short and J 4 bases short, with 13 bases between. CDR3 coding DNA: TGTGCCAGCATGTCGGGGCGGAGAGAGACCCAGTACTTC. Its translation: CASMSGRRETQYF.

This clonotype showed up just a few times. The gene calls are TRBV5-6 and TRBJ1-2; 8 bases align to TRBD1. V lost 3 bases to trimming and J lost 4 bases; unmatched junction nucleotides: 5. Looked up from germline, CDR1 is SGHDT and CDR2 is YYEEEE. This CDR3 contains 14 residues. CDR3 sequence reads: CASSSGQGVYGYTF. The CDR3 DNA sequence: TGTGCCAGCAGCTCCGGACAGGGAGTCTATGGCTACACCTTC.

The V call is TRBV7-2, the J call TRBJ2-7, with 10 positions matching TRBD2. Germline V gives CDR1 SGHTA, CDR2 FQGNSA. V shed 3 bases and J 1 base; nucleotides not matched to a gene: 3. The CDR3 is made up of 15 amino acids. The CDR3 sequence is CASSFGLAVSYEQYF. The CDR3 DNA reads TGTGCCAGCAGCTTCGGACTAGCGGTTTCCTACGAGCAGTACTTC.

The chain has TRBV7-9 and TRBJ2-5, with unresolved D. V was cut by 5 bases and J by 11 bases, with 21 bases left in between. Germline V gene sequence: CDR1 SEHNR, CDR2 FQNEAQ (reference sequence). The CDR3 has 14 residues. The CDR3 DNA reads as TGTGCCAGCAGCGACTCCCTCGCTTCGAATGAGCAGTACTTC. This gives the protein CASSDSLASNEQYF.

This clonotype has only a few counts. The chain couples TRBV5-5 to TRBJ2-3; D remains ambiguous. Deletions cut 4 bases from V and 2 bases from J, with 20 bases between. This CDR3 comprises 17 residues. The germline CDR1 and CDR2 sequences are SGHKS and YYEKEE (reference sequence). DNA of the CDR3: TGTGCCAGCAGCCCATATACGACTTTCACGTTCACAGATACGCAGTATTTT. Protein: CASSPYTTFTFTDTQYF.

This chain joins TRBV19 and TRBJ1-1; 9 nucleotides agree with TRBD1. This CDR3 is 17 amino acids long. Per germline, CDR1 LNHDA and CDR2 SQIVND (reference sequence). Losses at the gene ends were 6 bases for V and 3 bases for J; bases not matched to a gene: 14. The CDR3 nucleotides are TGTGCCAGTAGGGAGGGACAGGGAGGGATTTTGGACACTGAAGCTTTCTTT. It specifies CASREGQGGILDTEAFF.

There are a few counts of this clonotype. The chain carries TRBV11-2 and TRBJ2-3; D is perhaps TRBD2 (6 bases). V was cut by 1 base and J by 4 bases, with 12 bases left in between. Germline V gene lookup returns CDR1 SGHAT and CDR2 FQNNGV. The CDR3 runs to 15 residues. CDR3 amino acids: CASSLAAGTADTQYF. The CDR3, as DNA: TGTGCCAGCAGCTTAGCCGCGGGAACAGCAGATACGCAGTATTTT.

This clonotype was seen more than once but under ten times. V is TRBV20-1 and J is TRBJ2-5; D is uncertain. CDR3 size: 13 residues. V dropped 6 bases and J dropped 11 bases, with 22 bases sitting between them. Germline CDR1 DFQATT, CDR2 SNEGSKA (reference sequence). CDR3 sequence: CSAGWQVDNEQYF. The CDR3 bases are TGCAGTGCAGGTTGGCAGGTAGACAATGAGCAGTACTTC.

The chain carries TRBV11-1 and TRBJ2-1; D not certain. The J call is doubtful: the DNA matches TRBJ2-7 better. The CDR3 is 15 amino acids. Germline lookup yields CDR1 SGHAT and CDR2 FQDESV (reference sequence). CDR3 DNA: TGTGCCAGCAGCTTAGCACTTAGCTCCTACAATGAGCAGTACTTC. Translating gives CASSLALSSYNEQYF.

This chain uses TRBV5-6 with TRBJ2-3; 7 bases line up with TRBD1. This CDR3 is 14 amino acids long. Germline CDR1 is SGHDT and CDR2 is YYEEEE. After removal of 2 bases from V and 7 bases from J, the junction contained 7 bases not matched to a gene. The CDR3 region is CASSFRTGGNTQYF. As DNA, the CDR3 is TGTGCCAGCAGCTTCCGGACAGGTGGGAATACGCAGTATTTT.

This clonotype was found a few times. This may come from a read error, since a much larger clone is one base off. The rearrangement uses TRBV4-1 and TRBJ2-1, with 7 bases fitting TRBD1. V lost 0 bases to trimming and J lost 4 bases; unmatched junction nucleotides: 9. CDR1 is MGHRA, CDR2 YSYEKL, per germline. This CDR3 region has 17 residues. The CDR3 bases are TGCGCCAGCAGCCAAGATAGGGTAGGGACAGAATACAATGAGCAGTTCTTC. The encoded protein is CASSQDRVGTEYNEQFF.

The chain uses TRBV25-1 and TRBJ1-1; weak D call: TRBD1 (5 bases). The CDR3 length is 15 residues. Germline V gene sequence: CDR1 MGHDK, CDR2 SYGVNS. Trimming took 2 bases from V and 5 from J, leaving 15 bases between them. CDR3 DNA: TGTGCCAGCAGTGAAGTAGGGGCCAGCCTTACTGAAGCTTTCTTT. As protein: CASSEVGASLTEAFF.

Only a few counts were recorded for this clonotype. CDR3 sequence (DNA): TGTGCCAGCGGCAAACCGGAAAATGAGCAGTTCTTC. Its translation: CASGKPENEQFF. The chain carries TRBV6-5 and TRBJ2-1; D remains unclear. V lost 8 bases to trimming and J lost 7 bases, with 12 bases between them. CDR3 length equals 12 residues. The germline V gene has CDR1 MNHEY and CDR2 SVGAGI.

The rearrangement joins TRBV6-2 or TRBV6-3 to TRBJ1-5; the D is unclear. There are 17 residues in the CDR3. The V gene lost 2 bases and the J gene lost 6 bases, with 20 bases spanning the gap. Germline CDR1 reads MNHEY; CDR2 reads SVGEGT. The CDR3, as DNA: TGTGCCAGCAGTTACACGTTGAAAGGACCCAGAGGTCAGCCCCAGCATTTT. Amino acids: CASSYTLKGPRGQPQHF.

The genes are TRBV15 and TRBJ2-7; 8 bases fit TRBD1. Germline lookup yields CDR1 LNHNV and CDR2 YYDKDF (reference sequence). The CDR3 is 17 amino acids. The V segment lost 1 base and the J segment 3 bases; nucleotides outside the gene matches: 11. As DNA, the CDR3 is TGTGCCACCAGCAGAGGATCGGGGACAGGATCCTACTACGAGCAGTACTTC. Translating it yields CATSRGSGTGSYYEQYF.

This clonotype was recorded at least ten times. The chain joins TRBV4-3 to TRBJ2-1; no firm D call. Per germline, CDR1 LGHNA and CDR2 YSLEER. The CDR3 totals 14 residues. V was pared by 1 base and J by 9 bases, with 13 bases between. This chain's CDR3 is CASSQADELGEQFF. In DNA, the CDR3 is TGCGCCAGCAGCCAAGCTGATGAGTTGGGTGAGCAGTTCTTC.

The V gene is TRBV12-3 or TRBV12-4, the J gene TRBJ2-5; 8 bases are a match to TRBD2. The CDR3 runs 14 residues. After removal of 8 bases from V and 5 bases from J, the junction contained 10 bases not matched to a gene. CDR3 in DNA: TGTGCCAGCCGCTCGGGGGGGAGTGGGGAGACCCAGTACTTC. This encodes CASRSGGSGETQYF.

This clonotype was seen repeatedly, ten times or more. The genes are TRBV7-2 and TRBJ2-7, with D possibly being TRBD2 (6 bases). Trimming left V 4 bases short and J 3 bases short, with 16 bases between. This CDR3 has 15 residues. Germline V gene sequence: CDR1 SGHTA, CDR2 FQGNSA. CDR3: CASSWRDALYYEQYF. CDR3 DNA: TGTGCCAGCAGCTGGCGGGACGCCCTCTACTACGAGCAGTACTTC.

V usage is TRBV3-1 and J usage is TRBJ2-1; 9 positions match TRBD1. The CDR3 runs to 16 residues. Germline values: CDR1 LGHDT, CDR2 YNNKEL (reference sequence). Trimming took 4 bases from V and 4 from J; bases not matched to a gene: 8. CDR3: CASSRDRVGWYNEQFF. The CDR3 region has the DNA TGTGCCAGCAGCCGGGACAGGGTTGGTTGGTACAATGAGCAGTTCTTC.

The chain has TRBV5-1 and TRBJ1-4; 7 nucleotides match TRBD1. Germline CDR1 reads SGHRS; CDR2 reads YFSETQ. The trim removed 5 bases at V and 3 bases at J, leaving 7 bases unmatched. The CDR3 runs 15 residues. The CDR3 bases are TGCGCCAGCAGTCCGACAGGGAAAGCTAATGAAAAACTGTTTTTT. It yields the protein CASSPTGKANEKLFF.

V usage is TRBV20-1 and J usage is TRBJ1-3, with 9 bases fitting TRBD1. CDR1 and CDR2 from the germline V gene are DFQATT and SNEGSKA (reference sequence). The CDR3 consists of 18 residues. Trimming removed 1 base from V and 7 bases from J; junction bases left unmatched: 17. CDR3 sequence (DNA): TGCAGTGCTAGAGTGCCCGGGACAGGGTTAGGTGTTGGGAACACCATATATTTT. Protein product: CSARVPGTGLGVGNTIYF.

This clonotype was observed at least ten times. This chain joins TRBV29-1 and TRBJ2-3; 8 bases are shared with TRBD1. Germline-derived CDR1 and CDR2 are SQVTM and ANQGSEA. This CDR3 is 13 amino acids long. Trimming at V came to 7 bases and at J to 3 bases, leaving 6 bases not matched to a gene. CDR3 sequence reads: CSGGQGETDTQYF. In DNA form, the CDR3 reads TGCAGCGGTGGACAGGGAGAGACAGATACGCAGTATTTT.

Details on this clonotype: Relative to the germline gene, one junction end is altered; a read error may explain this. The chain links TRBV7-9 to TRBJ1-4; the D is unclear. The CDR3 covers 12 residues. CDR1 and CDR2 (germline): SEHNR, FQNEAQ (reference sequence). The CDR3 loop reads CVSSPFGEKLFF. CDR3 nucleotide sequence: TGTGTCAGCAGCCCCTTCGGTGAAAAACTGTTTTTT.

This clonotype occurred a few times. The chain links TRBV29-1 to TRBJ2-1; a weak D match, TRBD1 (5 bases). CDR1 is SQVTM, CDR2 ANQGSEA, per germline. Trimming pared 7 bases from V and 9 bases from J, leaving 16 bases between. The CDR3 consists of 12 residues. The CDR3: CSGVPRVAEQFF. CDR3 nucleotides: TGCAGCGGCGTCCCCAGGGTCGCTGAGCAGTTCTTC.

The V call is TRBV6-6, the J call TRBJ2-1; D possibly corresponds to TRBD1 (5 bases). Trimming took 0 bases from V and 4 from J, leaving 13 bases between them. Germline assignment: CDR1 MNHNY and CDR2 SVGAGI (reference sequence). CDR3 size: 16 residues. The CDR3 sequence: CASSYSTGATYNEQFF. For the CDR3, the DNA is TGTGCCAGCAGTTACTCGACTGGGGCTACATACAATGAGCAGTTCTTC.

To note about this clonotype: This may come from a read error, since a much larger clone is one base off. The V gene is TRBV20-1, the J gene TRBJ2-1; 10 bases agree with TRBD2. The CDR3 is 14 residues long. The germline CDR1 and CDR2 sequences are DFQATT and SNEGSKA (reference sequence). CDR3: CSALRTSGDNGQFF. As DNA, the CDR3 is TGCAGTGCCCTTCGGACTAGCGGCGACAATGGGCAGTTCTTC.

At least ten counts were recorded for this clonotype. V gene TRBV4-1 combines with J gene TRBJ2-5; possible D gene TRBD2, 5 bases. Germline V gene sequence: CDR1 MGHRA, CDR2 YSYEKL. The CDR3 loop spans 15 amino acids. Trimming cost V 1 base and J 1 base, with 10 bases left between them. CDR3 nucleotide sequence: TGCGCCAGCAGCCAAGGTGGAGGTGTCCAAGAGACCCAGTACTTC. Amino acid sequence: CASSQGGGVQETQYF.

At least ten counts were recorded for this clonotype. The chain uses TRBV10-3 and TRBJ2-7, with D hard to call. Deletions cut 0 bases from V and 0 bases from J, with 6 bases between. This CDR3 comprises 14 residues. CDR1 is ENHRY, CDR2 SYGVKD, per germline. The CDR3 sequence: CAISESMVSYEQYF. Here the CDR3 DNA reads TGTGCCATCAGTGAGTCGATGGTCTCCTACGAGCAGTACTTC.

This clonotype was counted between two and nine times. A much larger clonotype is one base distant, so this may be a read error. V is TRBV29-1 and J is TRBJ1-4; no firm D call. The CDR3 extends over 12 amino acids. The germline gives CDR1 SQVTM, CDR2 ANQGSEA. The CDR3 protein is CSVVAVGEKRFF. In DNA form, the CDR3 reads TGCAGCGTTGTCGCAGTGGGCGAAAAACGGTTTTTT.